One and the same sample provided the 15 T cell receptor beta chains below, sequenced in a study of response to subunit inactivated influenza vaccine. MiXCR was run by TCRdb on the RT-PCR reads, yielding one entry per CDR3 protein. The data contain around 200,000 distinct CDR3 sequences, 9.2% of them singletons. Sequenced material: non-naive T cells sorted from PBMCs, taken on the day of vaccination. The receptor source for this set is a man aged 45-65 years who received an inactivated influenza vaccine.

This clonotype was detected many times. V usage is TRBV24-1 and J usage is TRBJ2-1; D may be TRBD1 or TRBD2 (5 bases each). This CDR3 comprises 13 residues. CDR1 KGHDR and CDR2 SFDVKD come from the germline V gene. V lost 7 bases and J 7 bases, leaving 13 bases between the germline ends. CDR3 in amino acids: CATRPGWENEQFF. DNA of the CDR3: TGTGCCACCAGGCCAGGGTGGGAGAATGAGCAGTTCTTC.

The rearrangement joins TRBV7-8 to TRBJ2-4; D possibly corresponds to TRBD1 (6 bases). Looked up from germline, CDR1 is SGHVS and CDR2 is FQNEAQ. This CDR3 contains 14 residues. V was shortened by 1 base and J by 7 bases, with 11 bases between the two germline ends. CDR3 amino acids: CASSLGQGLNIQYF. The DNA of the CDR3 is TGTGCCAGCAGCTTAGGGCAGGGGCTGAACATTCAGTACTTC.

This sequence joins TRBV20-1 and TRBJ2-1; tentatively, D is TRBD2 (6 bases). This CDR3 has 14 residues. Germline CDR1 DFQATT, CDR2 SNEGSKA (reference sequence). V lost 5 bases to trimming and J lost 5 bases, with 16 bases between them. CDR3 nucleotide sequence: TGCAGTGCTCTGGGGCTAGCGCAGAACAATGAGCAGTTCTTC. Its translation is CSALGLAQNNEQFF.

The J gene is TRBJ2-3, the V gene TRBV10-3, with a tentative D call TRBD1 (6 bases). Germline CDR1 reads ENHRY; CDR2 reads SYGVKD. Trimming cost V 5 bases and J 0 bases, with 9 bases left between them. The CDR3 spans 14 residues. The CDR3 region has the DNA TGTGCCATCAGTAGAACAGGGAGCACAGATACGCAGTATTTT. Encoded protein: CAISRTGSTDTQYF.

This clonotype occurred a few times. The V call is TRBV3-1, the J call TRBJ2-1, with 9 bases matching TRBD2. V was clipped by 1 base and J by 8 bases; unmatched bases: 6. Germline loops: CDR1 LGHDT, CDR2 YNNKEL (reference sequence). The CDR3 loop spans 15 amino acids. The CDR3 DNA reads as TGTGCCAGCAGCCAAGCCGGTAGCGGGAGATATGAGCAGTTCTTC. Protein: CASSQAGSGRYEQFF.

This clonotype appeared many times. The chain combines TRBV6-2 or TRBV6-3 with TRBJ2-7; D is possibly TRBD2 (5 bases). This CDR3 spans 14 amino acids. Germline lookup yields CDR1 MNHEY and CDR2 SVGEGT. Trimming left V 6 bases short and J 0 bases short, with 12 bases between. The CDR3 loop is CASSRGRGSYEQYF. The CDR3 coding sequence is TGTGCCAGCAGCCGAGGACGGGGCTCCTACGAGCAGTACTTC.

This clonotype was detected a few times. The chain combines TRBV14 with TRBJ2-1; D unresolved. The CDR3 has 14 residues. The V end lost 1 base, the J end lost 4 bases, and 8 bases lay between the germline ends. The germline CDR1 and CDR2 sequences are SGHDN and FVKESK. CDR3 region: CASSQASGYNEQFF. For the CDR3, the DNA is TGTGCCAGCAGCCAAGCCTCAGGTTACAATGAGCAGTTCTTC.

This rearrangement joins TRBV28 to TRBJ2-1; 9 nucleotides align to TRBD2. The CDR3 sequence is 14 residues long. Trimming at V came to 10 bases and at J to 2 bases, leaving 6 bases not matched to a gene. Germline assignment: CDR1 MDHEN and CDR2 SYDVKM. The CDR3 reads CATGGGAPYNEQFF. CDR3 sequence (DNA): TGTGCCACCGGCGGGGGGGCCCCCTACAATGAGCAGTTCTTC.

This clonotype has at least ten counts. The chain has TRBV19 and TRBJ2-2, with D perhaps TRBD2 (6 bases). Per germline, CDR1 LNHDA and CDR2 SQIVND (reference sequence). This CDR3 region has 15 residues. V shed 5 bases and J shed 0 bases, with 10 bases lying between them. The CDR3 spells CASSRGIANTGELFF. Here the CDR3 DNA reads TGTGCCAGTAGTCGCGGGATCGCGAACACCGGGGAGCTGTTTTTT.

This clonotype was seen a handful of times. This chain uses TRBV3-1 with TRBJ1-6; 10 bases match TRBD1. Germline V gives CDR1 LGHDT, CDR2 YNNKEL (reference sequence). V was clipped by 6 bases and J by 4 bases; unmatched bases: 3. The CDR3 totals 15 residues. The chain's CDR3 is CASRRQGAYNSPLHF. The CDR3, as DNA: TGTGCCAGCAGAAGACAGGGGGCGTATAATTCACCCCTCCACTTT.

Remarks on this clonotype: Compared with germline, one end of the junction differs, possibly owing to a read error. This sequence joins TRBV13 and TRBJ1-3, with 10 bases fitting TRBD1. Per germline, CDR1 PRHDT and CDR2 FYEKMQ (reference sequence). The CDR3 totals 12 residues. The chain's CDR3 is CASSPTTGGLRF. The CDR3 DNA reads TGTGCCAGCAGCCCAACGACAGGGGGCTTACGGTTT.

This rearrangement joins TRBV9 to TRBJ2-5; 7 nucleotides align to TRBD2. Germline V lookup: CDR1 SGDLS, CDR2 YYNGEE. CDR3 length equals 16 residues. V was clipped by 4 bases and J by 1 base; unmatched bases: 10. CDR3 residues: CASSSVGGGFQETQYF. The CDR3 coding sequence is TGTGCCAGCAGCTCGGTCGGGGGAGGGTTCCAAGAGACCCAGTACTTC.

This clonotype occurred many times. The chain joins TRBV6-2 or TRBV6-3 to TRBJ1-2, with 7 nucleotides matching TRBD1. V dropped 2 bases and J dropped 2; count of bases not matched to a gene: 11. The CDR3 loop spans 17 amino acids. Germline V gene sequence: CDR1 MNHEY, CDR2 SVGEGT. DNA of the CDR3: TGTGCCAGCAGTTACGAACATTGGGACAGAACAAACTATGGCTACACCTTC. It yields the protein CASSYEHWDRTNYGYTF.

This clonotype was seen more than once but under ten times. The chain carries TRBV20-1 and TRBJ2-3, with TRBD2 identical over 9 bases. The ends lost 5 bases at V and 6 bases at J; junction bases unmatched: 12. From germline, CDR1 is DFQATT and CDR2 SNEGSKA (reference sequence). The CDR3 is made up of 15 amino acids. This chain's CDR3 is CSARPLREGHDTQYF. Here the CDR3 DNA reads TGCAGTGCTCGTCCTCTGCGGGAGGGCCACGATACGCAGTATTTT.

V gene TRBV7-9 combines with J gene TRBJ2-3; no definite D call. CDR1 and CDR2 from the germline V gene are SEHNR and FQNEAQ (reference sequence). Trimming took off 0 bases at V and 4 bases at J, with 5 bases between the two ends. This CDR3 has 13 amino acids. The CDR3 loop is CASSLAVPDTQYF. CDR3 in DNA: TGTGCCAGCAGCTTAGCAGTTCCAGATACGCAGTATTTT. Combining the CDR3 with reference TRBV7-9 and TRBJ2-3 gives the whole variable domain DTGVSQNPRHKITKRGQNVTFRCDPISEHNRLYWYRQTLGQGPEFLTYFQNEAQLEKSRLLSDRFSAERPKGSFSTLEIQRTEQGDSAMYLCASSLAVPDTQYFGPGTRLTVL.